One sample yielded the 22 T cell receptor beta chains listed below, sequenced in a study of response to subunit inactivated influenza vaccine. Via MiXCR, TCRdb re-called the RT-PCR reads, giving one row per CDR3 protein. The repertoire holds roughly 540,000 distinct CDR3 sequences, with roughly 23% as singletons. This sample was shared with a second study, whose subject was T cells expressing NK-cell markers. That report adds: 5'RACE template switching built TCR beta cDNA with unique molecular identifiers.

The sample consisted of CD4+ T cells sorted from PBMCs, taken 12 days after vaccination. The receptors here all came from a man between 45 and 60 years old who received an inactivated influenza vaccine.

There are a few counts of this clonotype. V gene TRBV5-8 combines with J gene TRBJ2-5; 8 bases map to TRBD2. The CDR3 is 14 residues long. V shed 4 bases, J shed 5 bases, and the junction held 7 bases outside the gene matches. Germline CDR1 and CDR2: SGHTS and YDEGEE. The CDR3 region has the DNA TGTGCCAGCAGCCCTCCCCGCGGGAGGGAGACCCAGTACTTC. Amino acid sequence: CASSPPRGRETQYF.

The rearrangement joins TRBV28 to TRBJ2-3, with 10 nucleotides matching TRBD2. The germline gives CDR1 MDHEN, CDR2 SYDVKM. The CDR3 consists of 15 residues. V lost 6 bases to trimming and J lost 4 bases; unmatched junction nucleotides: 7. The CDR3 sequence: CASSSPSGRADTQYF. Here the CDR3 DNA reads TGTGCCAGCAGCTCTCCTAGCGGGAGAGCAGATACGCAGTATTTT. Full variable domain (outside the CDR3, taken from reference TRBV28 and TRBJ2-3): DVKVTQSSRYLVKRTGEKVFLECVQDMDHENMFWYRQDPGLGLRLIYFSYDVKMKEKGDIPEGYSVSREKKERFSLILESASTNQTSMYLCASSSPSGRADTQYFGPGTRLTVL.

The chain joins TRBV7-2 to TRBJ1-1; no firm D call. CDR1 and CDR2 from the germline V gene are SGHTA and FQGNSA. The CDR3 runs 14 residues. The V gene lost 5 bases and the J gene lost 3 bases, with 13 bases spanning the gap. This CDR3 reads CTSSLRIGYTEAFF. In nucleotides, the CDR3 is TGTACCAGCAGCCTTAGGATAGGGTACACTGAAGCTTTCTTT. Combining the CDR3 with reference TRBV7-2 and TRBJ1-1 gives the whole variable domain GAGVSQSPSNKVTEKGKDVELRCDPISGHTALYWYRQSLGQGLEFLIYFQGNSAPDKSGLPSDRFSAERTGGSVSTLTIQRTQQEDSAVYLCTSSLRIGYTEAFFGQGTRLTVV.

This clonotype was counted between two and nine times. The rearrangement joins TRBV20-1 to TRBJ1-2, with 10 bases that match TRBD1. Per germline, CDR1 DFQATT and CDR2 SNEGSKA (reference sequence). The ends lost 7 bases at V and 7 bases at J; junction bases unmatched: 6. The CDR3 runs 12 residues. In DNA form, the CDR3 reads TGCAGTGGTGGACAGGGGGTGGCTGGCTACACCTTC. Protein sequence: CSGGQGVAGYTF.

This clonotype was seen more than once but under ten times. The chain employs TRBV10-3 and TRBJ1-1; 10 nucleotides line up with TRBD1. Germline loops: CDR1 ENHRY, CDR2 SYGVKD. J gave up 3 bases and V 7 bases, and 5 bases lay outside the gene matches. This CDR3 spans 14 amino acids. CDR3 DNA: TGTGCCATCAAAAGACAGGGGGCCGACACTGAAGCTTTCTTT. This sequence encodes CAIKRQGADTEAFF.

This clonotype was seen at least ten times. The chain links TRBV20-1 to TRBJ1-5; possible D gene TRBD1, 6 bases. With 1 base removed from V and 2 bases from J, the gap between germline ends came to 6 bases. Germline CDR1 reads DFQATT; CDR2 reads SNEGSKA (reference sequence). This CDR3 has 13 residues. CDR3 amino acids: CSARGTGNQPQHF. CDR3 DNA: TGCAGTGCTAGAGGGACAGGCAATCAGCCCCAGCATTTT.

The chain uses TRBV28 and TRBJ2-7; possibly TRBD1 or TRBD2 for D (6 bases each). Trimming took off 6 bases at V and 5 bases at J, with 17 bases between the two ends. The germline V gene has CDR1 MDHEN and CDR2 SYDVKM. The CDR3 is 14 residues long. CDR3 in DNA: TGTGCCAGCAGGGGGGCCGGGACTTACGACGAGCAGTACTTC. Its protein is CASRGAGTYDEQYF.

The CDR3 loop is CASRKAFNEKLFF. The CDR3 DNA is TGTGCCAGCCGTAAGGCCTTTAATGAAAAACTGTTTTTT. The chain recombines TRBV2 with TRBJ1-4; D gene ambiguous. The CDR3 length is 13 residues. Trimming took off 8 bases at V and 4 bases at J, with 11 bases between the two ends. The germline V gene has CDR1 SNHLY and CDR2 FYNNEI. The entire variable domain, with the rest obtained from reference TRBV2 and TRBJ1-4, is as follows: EPEVTQTPSHQVTQMGQEVILRCVPISNHLYFYWYRQILGQKVEFLVSFYNNEISEKSEIFDDQFSVERPDGSNFTLKIRSTKLEDSAMYFCASRKAFNEKLFFGSGTQLSVL.

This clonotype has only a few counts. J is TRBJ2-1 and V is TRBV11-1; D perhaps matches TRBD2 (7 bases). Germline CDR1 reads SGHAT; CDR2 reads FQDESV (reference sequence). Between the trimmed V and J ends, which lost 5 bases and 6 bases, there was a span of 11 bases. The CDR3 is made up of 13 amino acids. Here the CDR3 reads CASSGGASNEQFF. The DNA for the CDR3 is TGTGCCAGCAGCGGGGGGGCCAGCAATGAGCAGTTCTTC.

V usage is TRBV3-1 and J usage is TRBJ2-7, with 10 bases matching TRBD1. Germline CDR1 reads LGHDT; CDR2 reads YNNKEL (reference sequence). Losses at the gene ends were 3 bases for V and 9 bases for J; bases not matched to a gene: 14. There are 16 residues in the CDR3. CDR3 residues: CASSHDYRTGGFGQYF. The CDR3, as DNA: TGTGCCAGCAGCCATGATTACCGGACAGGGGGTTTTGGGCAGTACTTC.

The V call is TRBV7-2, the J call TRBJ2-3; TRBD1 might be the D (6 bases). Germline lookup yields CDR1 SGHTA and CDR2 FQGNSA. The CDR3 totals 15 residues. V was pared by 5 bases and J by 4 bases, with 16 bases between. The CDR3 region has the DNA TGTGCCAGCAGCCGTACTACACAGGGAGCAGATACGCAGTATTTT. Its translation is CASSRTTQGADTQYF.

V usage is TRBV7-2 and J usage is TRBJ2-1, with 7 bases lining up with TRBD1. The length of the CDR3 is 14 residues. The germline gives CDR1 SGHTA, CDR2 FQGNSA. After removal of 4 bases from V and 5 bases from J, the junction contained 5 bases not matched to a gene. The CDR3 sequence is CASSSFGTDNEQFF. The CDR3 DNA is TGTGCCAGCAGCTCCTTCGGGACAGACAATGAGCAGTTCTTC.

In DNA, the CDR3 is TGTGCCAGCAGTTACGCGCCAACCTGGGAGCAGTACTTC. Translated, it gives CASSYAPTWEQYF. The chain is built from TRBV6-5 and TRBJ2-7; D is unresolved. The CDR3 runs 13 residues. The ends were cut back, 2 bases at V and 7 bases at J, with 12 bases in the middle. CDR1 and CDR2 (germline): MNHEY, SVGAGI.

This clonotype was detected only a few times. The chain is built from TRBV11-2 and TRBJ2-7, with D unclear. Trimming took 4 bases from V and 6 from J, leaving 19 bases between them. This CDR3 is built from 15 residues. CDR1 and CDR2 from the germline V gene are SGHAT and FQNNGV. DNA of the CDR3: TGTGCCAGCAGCTCCCACATGAGTGGACGAGGCGAGCAGTACTTC. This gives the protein CASSSHMSGRGEQYF.

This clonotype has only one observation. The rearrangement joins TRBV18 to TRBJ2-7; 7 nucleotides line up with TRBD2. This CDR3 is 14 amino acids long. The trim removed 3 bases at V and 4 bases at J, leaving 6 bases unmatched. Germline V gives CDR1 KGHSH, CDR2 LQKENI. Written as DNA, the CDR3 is TGTGCCAGCTCACCCCCCCCGGGGGGATACGAGCAGTACTTC. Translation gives CASSPPPGGYEQYF.

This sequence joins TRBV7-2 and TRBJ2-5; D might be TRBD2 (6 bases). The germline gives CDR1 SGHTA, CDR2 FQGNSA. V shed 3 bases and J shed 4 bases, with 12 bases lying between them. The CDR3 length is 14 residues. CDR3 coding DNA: TGTGCCAGCAGCTTCCAGACTAGTGGAGAGACCCAGTACTTC. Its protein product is CASSFQTSGETQYF.

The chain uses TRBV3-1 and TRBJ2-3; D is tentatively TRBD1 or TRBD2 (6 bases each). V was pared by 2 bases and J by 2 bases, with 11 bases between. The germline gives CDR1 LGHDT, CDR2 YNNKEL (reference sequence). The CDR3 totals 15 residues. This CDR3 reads CASSQTGTYTDTQYF. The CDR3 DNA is TGTGCCAGCAGCCAAACAGGGACTTACACAGATACGCAGTATTTT.

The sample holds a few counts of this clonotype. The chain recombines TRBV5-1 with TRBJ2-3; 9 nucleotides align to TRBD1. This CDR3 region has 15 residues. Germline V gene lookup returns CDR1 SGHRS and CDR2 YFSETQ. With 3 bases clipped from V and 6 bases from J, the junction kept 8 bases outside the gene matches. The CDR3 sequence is CASSSHRGQVDTQYF. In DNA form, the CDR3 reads TGCGCCAGCAGCTCCCACAGGGGGCAAGTGGATACGCAGTATTTT.

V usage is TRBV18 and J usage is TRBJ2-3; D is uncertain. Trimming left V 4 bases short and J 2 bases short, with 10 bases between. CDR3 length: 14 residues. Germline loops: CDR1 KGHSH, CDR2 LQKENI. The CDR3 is CASSQARHTDTQYF. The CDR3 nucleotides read TGTGCCAGCTCACAGGCCAGGCACACAGATACGCAGTATTTT.

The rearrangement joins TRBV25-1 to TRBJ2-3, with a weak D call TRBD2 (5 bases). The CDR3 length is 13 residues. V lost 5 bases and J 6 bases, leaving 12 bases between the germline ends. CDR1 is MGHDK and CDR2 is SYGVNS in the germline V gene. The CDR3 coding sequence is TGTGCCAGCAGTTATGGAAGAGGGGATACGCAGTATTTT. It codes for CASSYGRGDTQYF. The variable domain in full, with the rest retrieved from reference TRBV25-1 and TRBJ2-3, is EADIYQTPRYLVIGTGKKITLECSQTMGHDKMYWYQQDPGMELHLIHYSYGVNSTEKGDLSSESTVSRIRTEHFPLTLESARPSHTSQYLCASSYGRGDTQYFGPGTRLTVL.

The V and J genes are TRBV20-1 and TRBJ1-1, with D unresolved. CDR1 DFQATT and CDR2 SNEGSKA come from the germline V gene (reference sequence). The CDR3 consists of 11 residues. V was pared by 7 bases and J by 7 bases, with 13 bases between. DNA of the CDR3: TGCAGTGTCCGCGCCGCCAGTGAAGCTTTCTTT. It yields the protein CSVRAASEAFF.

This CDR3 reads CASSLTSGGELFF. DNA of the CDR3: TGTGCCAGCAGCCTTACCAGTGGCGGGGAGCTGTTTTTT. J is TRBJ2-2 and V is TRBV7-9, with D hard to call. The CDR3 spans 13 residues. Germline loops: CDR1 SEHNR, CDR2 FQNEAQ (reference sequence). With 5 bases removed from V and 7 bases from J, the gap between germline ends came to 11 bases. Complete variable domain (other parts from reference TRBV7-9 and TRBJ2-2): DTGVSQNPRHKITKRGQNVTFRCDPISEHNRLYWYRQTLGQGPEFLTYFQNEAQLEKSRLLSDRFSAERPKGSFSTLEIQRTEQGDSAMYLCASSLTSGGELFFGEGSRLTVL.